This T cell receptor beta chain appears in the sequencing data of a study of blood T cell repertoires in COVID-19 (dated by TCRdb to the early 2020s). About the study as a whole: Samples covering the acute and convalescent phases of COVID-19 were provided by collaborators in the United States, Italy and Spain. The repertoires were made available in a free public database intended to serve as a resource for research on the immune response to SARS-CoV-2. Where available, HLA class I and class II types were obtained from metadata supplied by the sample provider rather than from assay-based typing. Samples were obtained from the ongoing ImmuneRACE study (first 160 participants) and from over a thousand subjects provided by 6 global collaborators. A de-identified subject ID, COVID-19 status, age in years and sex were almost always included in the sample metadata. The dataset comprised deeply sampled blood TCRbeta repertoires from subjects exposed to, actively infected with, or recovered from COVID-19. The material from the prospective study consisted of cDNA or gDNA derived from T cells, B-cell-depleted T cells, or PBMCs. Study-wide findings and limitations: The amount of clinical and demographic metadata varied by source and participant and was provided uncurated.

TCRbeta CDR3 regions were amplified from genomic DNA by means of the immunoSEQ Assay, a bias-controlled multiplex PCR. As for how the authors treated the data: Within the assay, amplification of reference gene primers was used to estimate how many nucleated cells each sample contained. Sequence reads were collapsed and filtered to measure the absolute abundance of every unique TCRbeta CDR3 rearrangement. Productive Simpson clonality was computed per sample as the square root of Simpson's diversity index over productive rearrangements. The immuneACCESS repertoire file appears here via TCRdb, limited to in-frame rearrangements. These files lack a portion of the clones; in checked studies, under half of the deficit traces to unresolved V genes, and the cause of the others is not known. The V and J calls and clone size were taken over from that table, and D and trimming were inferred from the DNA. In all, the sample holds 60,000 to 85,000 clones, and about four fifths of those were seen once. The ten largest account for 18% of the sample.

Measured from the cysteine to the phenylalanine, the CDR3 is 13 residues long. Just the 39-base CDR3 DNA is kept, in frame starting at base 1. CDR1 and CDR2 were assigned from the germline V gene (reference sequence) as MNHEY and SMNVEV. V is reduced by 5 bases and J by 2 bases, leaving a spacing of 9 bases between them. As to this clone: The specificity of this receptor is unknown. The record has no base qualities; no much larger clone is one base away.

Collaborating institutions collected whole blood in K2EDTA tubes following their own protocols. For TCRbeta analysis, collaborators shipped samples in one of three forms: frozen whole blood, isolated PBMCs, or DNA extracted from either of those sample types. The sample comprised peripheral blood. Recombination linked TRBV27 to TRBJ2-5; no D gene is confidently identified. The TCR sequence derives from a woman aged 55-70 years with acute or convalescent COVID-19. This receptor carries the CDR3 CASSGRNQETQYF. The nucleotide sequence reads as follows: TGTGCCAGCAGTGGCAGGAATCAAGAGACCCAGTACTTC.